The 27 T cell receptor beta chains given below trace back to one sample, sequenced in a study of cytomegalovirus exposure and HLA in healthy donors. The PCR had 60 Vbeta and 13 Jbeta primers. Measured with immunoSEQ multiplex PCR; TCRdb has only the in-frame clones, and not every one. The sample includes 160,000 or so clones, around 84% of them seen just once. The sample comprised PBMCs. The receptor source for this set is a male donor in good health and CMV-seropositive.

The rearrangement joins TRBV4-1 to TRBJ2-3; TRBD2 matches 7 bases. The CDR3 length is 19 residues. V shed 3 bases and J 1 base; nucleotides not matched to a gene: 16. Germline lookup yields CDR1 MGHRA and CDR2 YSYEKL. The CDR3 sequence: CASSHPGLVGDVGTDTQYF. The CDR3 nucleotides read TGCGCCAGCAGCCATCCTGGACTAGTCGGGGACGTCGGCACAGATACGCAGTATTTT.

The V and J genes are TRBV4-1 and TRBJ1-1; TRBD1 matches 9 bases. The V and J ends lost 2 bases and 5 bases, in that order; junction bases with no gene match: 3. In germline, CDR1 is MGHRA, CDR2 YSYEKL. The CDR3 extends over 14 amino acids. The CDR3 bases are TGCGCCAGCAGCCAACGGACAGGGGAGACTGAAGCTTTCTTT. It specifies CASSQRTGETEAFF.

The chain recombines TRBV9 with TRBJ2-3; no firm D call. V was cut by 0 bases and J by 4 bases, with 3 bases left in between. Germline assignment: CDR1 SGDLS and CDR2 YYNGEE. CDR3 length: 12 residues. CDR3 DNA: TGTGCCAGCAGCGTAGGAGCAGATACGCAGTATTTT. Amino acid sequence: CASSVGADTQYF.

The chain uses TRBV28 and TRBJ1-3, with TRBD1 matching over 8 bases. The germline V gene encodes CDR1 MDHEN and CDR2 SYDVKM. The junction had 14 bases not matched to a gene; V was cut back by 3 bases and J by 7 bases. The CDR3 spans 17 residues. The CDR3 loop reads CASSFWRTGLVGNTIYF. The DNA of the CDR3 is TGTGCCAGCAGTTTTTGGAGGACAGGGTTGGTCGGCAACACCATATATTTT.

The J gene is TRBJ2-7, the V gene TRBV6-5, with TRBD2 matching over 10 bases. Germline V gene sequence: CDR1 MNHEY, CDR2 SVGAGI. The CDR3 consists of 16 residues. J was trimmed by 0 bases and V by 4 bases; bases with no gene match: 6. The CDR3 sequence: CASSSGLAALSYEQYF. The CDR3 region has the DNA TGTGCCAGCAGTTCCGGACTAGCGGCCCTCTCCTACGAGCAGTACTTC.

The chain has TRBV11-3 and TRBJ2-1; TRBD1 aligns across 8 bases. The CDR3 length is 14 residues. Per the germline V gene, CDR1 is SGHNT and CDR2 is YENEEA. V dropped 2 bases and J dropped 6; count of bases not matched to a gene: 3. The CDR3 nucleotides read TGTGCCAGCAGCTTACACAGGGGGAGCAATGAGCAGTTCTTC. Encoded protein: CASSLHRGSNEQFF. Drawing the rest from reference TRBV11-3 and TRBJ2-1, the complete variable domain is EAGVVQSPRYKIIEKKQPVAFWCNPISGHNTLYWYLQNLGQGPELLIRYENEEAVDDSQLPKDRFSAERLKGVDSTLKIQPAELGDSAVYLCASSLHRGSNEQFFGPGTRLTVL.

The chain links TRBV5-6 to TRBJ2-6; tentatively, D is TRBD2 (5 bases). The CDR3 consists of 14 residues. CDR1 is SGHDT, CDR2 YYEEEE, per germline. V was clipped by 6 bases and J by 4 bases, with 11 bases between them. The CDR3 here is CASTLEEGANVLTF. The CDR3 nucleotides are TGTGCCAGCACCCTGGAGGAAGGGGCCAACGTCCTGACTTTC.

This chain links TRBV19 with TRBJ2-1, with 8 bases lining up with TRBD1. Germline CDR1 is LNHDA and CDR2 is SQIVND (reference sequence). The CDR3 sequence is 15 residues long. Germline trimming cut 5 bases from V and 7 bases from J; bases unmatched to any gene: 10. Here the CDR3 reads CASSVYRGLGNEQFF. Written as DNA, the CDR3 is TGTGCCAGTAGTGTTTACAGGGGGTTAGGGAATGAGCAGTTCTTC.

This chain connects TRBV5-6 to TRBJ2-7, with 14 bases identical to TRBD2. CDR1 is SGHDT and CDR2 is YYEEEE in the germline V gene. With V trimmed by 4 bases and J by 5 bases, 5 bases remained unmatched. This CDR3 spans 15 amino acids. CDR3 DNA sequence: TGTGCCAGCAGCCACGGACTAGCGGGGGGTAACGAGCAGTACTTC. Its translation is CASSHGLAGGNEQYF.

The chain joins TRBV14 to TRBJ1-2; 8 bases align to TRBD1. J lost 8 bases, V lost 4 bases, and 9 bases had no gene match. The CDR3 spans 14 residues. The germline V gene has CDR1 SGHDN and CDR2 FVKESK. CDR3 bases: TGTGCCAGCAGCCGAGAAGACAGGGGTCGCGGCTACACCTTC. It specifies CASSREDRGRGYTF. Together with reference TRBV14 and TRBJ1-2, the CDR3 gives the full variable domain: EAGVTQFPSHSVIEKGQTVTLRCDPISGHDNLYWYRRVMGKEIKFLLHFVKESKQDESGMPNNRFLAERTGGTYSTLKVQPAELEDSGVYFCASSREDRGRGYTFGSGTRLTVV.

The rearrangement links TRBV28 to TRBJ1-3; 11 bases agree with TRBD1. Looked up from germline, CDR1 is MDHEN and CDR2 is SYDVKM. The CDR3 totals 15 residues. Unmatched junction bases numbered 3, after V lost 5 bases and J lost 3 bases. The CDR3 loop is CASSGQGARGNTIYF. The DNA of the CDR3 is TGTGCCAGCAGTGGACAGGGGGCCCGTGGAAACACCATATATTTT.

This clone has a handful of counts. The V gene is TRBV2, the J gene TRBJ1-5; D might be TRBD1 (6 bases). Trimming pared 0 bases from V and 8 bases from J, leaving 14 bases between. Germline values: CDR1 SNHLY, CDR2 FYNNEI. The CDR3 runs to 15 residues. Here the CDR3 DNA reads TGTGCCAGCAGTGAAGCCCGAAGGGGGATTGAGCCCCAGCATTTT. It is translated as CASSEARRGIEPQHF.

This chain joins TRBV2 and TRBJ1-6; 7 bases are shared with TRBD1. This CDR3 spans 14 amino acids. Trimming took 6 bases from V and 9 from J; bases not matched to a gene: 8. Germline CDR1 and CDR2: SNHLY and FYNNEI. The CDR3 DNA follows: TGTGCCAGCAGCCAGACAGGGTCTGCTTCACCCCTCCACTTT. Its protein is CASSQTGSASPLHF.

V gene TRBV7-2 combines with J gene TRBJ2-7, with D possibly TRBD2 on 7 matching bases. The germline CDR1 and CDR2 sequences are SGHTA and FQGNSA. Trimming took 1 base from V and 6 from J, leaving 19 bases between them. This CDR3 contains 16 residues. The CDR3 bases are TGTGCCAGCAGCTTAGGCTCTACGGGGGGCCGGATCGAGCAGTACTTC. Its protein product is CASSLGSTGGRIEQYF.

The V call is TRBV5-1, the J call TRBJ2-6; D gene unclear. The CDR3 extends over 14 amino acids. Germline loops: CDR1 SGHRS, CDR2 YFSETQ. Trimming removed 2 bases at V and 1 base at J, with 4 bases between. The CDR3 DNA follows: TGCGCCAGCAGCTTCGCGTCTGGGGCCAACGTCCTGACTTTC. Translated: CASSFASGANVLTF.

This clone was counted a single time. The J gene is TRBJ2-7, the V gene TRBV7-9; no reliable D call. The CDR3 is 12 residues long. Germline-derived CDR1 and CDR2 are SEHNR and FQNEAQ (reference sequence). V lost 4 bases to trimming and J lost 3 bases, with 7 bases between them. The CDR3 spells CASSSEIYEQYF. In DNA form, the CDR3 reads TGTGCCAGCAGCTCGGAGATCTACGAGCAGTACTTC. The full variable domain, completed using reference TRBV7-9 and TRBJ2-7, is DTGVSQNPRHKITKRGQNVTFRCDPISEHNRLYWYRQTLGQGPEFLTYFQNEAQLEKSRLLSDRFSAERPKGSFSTLEIQRTEQGDSAMYLCASSSEIYEQYFGPGTRLTVT.

The gene calls are TRBV10-3 and TRBJ2-5; 10 nucleotides agree with TRBD2. Looked up from germline, CDR1 is ENHRY and CDR2 is SYGVKD. CDR3 length: 15 amino acids. V shed 3 bases and J 6 bases; nucleotides not matched to a gene: 7. The CDR3 sequence: CAISEGSGGLKTQYF. The CDR3 nucleotides are TGTGCCATCAGTGAAGGTAGCGGGGGGCTAAAGACCCAGTACTTC.

This chain links TRBV10-3 with TRBJ2-7, with D perhaps matching TRBD1 (8 bases). The CDR3 spans 14 residues. Germline lookup yields CDR1 ENHRY and CDR2 SYGVKD. Trimming took 6 bases from V and 6 from J, leaving 18 bases between them. The CDR3 loop is CAIRPDREGVEQYF. The CDR3 bases are TGTGCCATCAGACCGGACAGGGAGGGGGTCGAGCAGTACTTC.

The CDR3 DNA reads as TGCGCCAGCAAAATACAGGGCCCGACGTATGGCTACACCTTC. As protein: CASKIQGPTYGYTF. This rearrangement joins TRBV10-2 to TRBJ1-2, with D possibly TRBD1 on 6 matching bases. Trimming stripped 7 bases from V and 5 bases from J, with 17 bases between. CDR3 length: 14 amino acids. The germline gives CDR1 WSHSY, CDR2 SAAADI.

J is TRBJ2-7 and V is TRBV28; unclear D gene. CDR1 is MDHEN and CDR2 is SYDVKM in the germline V gene. CDR3 length equals 15 residues. V lost 6 bases and J lost 2, with 17 bases in between. DNA for the CDR3: TGTGCCAGCAGCAATCCGGGTCTGCAAACCTACGAGCAGTACTTC. This sequence encodes CASSNPGLQTYEQYF.

This clone appeared once. The chain is built from TRBV14 and TRBJ2-3, with D unresolved. This CDR3 has 15 amino acids. Trimming cost V 0 bases and J 3 bases, with 10 bases left between them. Germline values: CDR1 SGHDN, CDR2 FVKESK. Here the CDR3 reads CASSQEAGWTDTQYF. As DNA, the CDR3 is TGTGCCAGCAGCCAAGAGGCAGGTTGGACAGATACGCAGTATTTT.

This clone has a single count. The chain is built from TRBV27 and TRBJ2-3, with D possibly TRBD1 on 6 matching bases. Germline-derived CDR1 and CDR2 are MNHEY and SMNVEV (reference sequence). Trimming left V 5 bases short and J 3 bases short, with 15 bases between. This CDR3 is built from 15 residues. This CDR3 reads CASSVGQAKTDTQYF. DNA for the CDR3: TGTGCCAGCAGTGTGGGACAAGCAAAGACAGATACGCAGTATTTT.

The chain carries TRBV7-9 and TRBJ2-5; D ambiguous. V lost 1 base and J 4 bases, leaving 10 bases between the germline ends. The CDR3 extends over 14 amino acids. In germline, CDR1 is SEHNR, CDR2 FQNEAQ (reference sequence). The CDR3 sequence: CASSLDGGGETQYF. CDR3 nucleotide sequence: TGTGCCAGCAGCTTAGACGGCGGTGGAGAGACCCAGTACTTC.

This chain links TRBV19 with TRBJ2-6; 7 bases match TRBD1. The CDR3 runs 18 residues. V lost 1 base, J lost 0 bases, and 6 bases stayed unmatched. Germline lookup yields CDR1 LNHDA and CDR2 SQIVND (reference sequence). CDR3 coding DNA: TGTGCCAGTAGTATAGCCGGGACAGCTTTCTCTGGGGCCAACGTCCTGACTTTC. Translation gives CASSIAGTAFSGANVLTF. Full variable domain (missing parts from reference TRBV19 and TRBJ2-6): DGGITQSPKYLFRKEGQNVTLSCEQNLNHDAMYWYRQDPGQGLRLIYYSQIVNDFQKGDIAEGYSVSREKKESFPLTVTSAQKNPTAFYLCASSIAGTAFSGANVLTFGAGSRLTVL.

The CDR3: CAWSAFRTVSYEQYF. In nucleotides, the CDR3 is TGTGCCTGGAGCGCATTTAGGACAGTTTCCTACGAGCAGTACTTC. The chain has TRBV30 and TRBJ2-7; D might be TRBD1 (6 bases). The CDR3 spans 15 residues. Germline V gene lookup returns CDR1 GTSNPN and CDR2 SVGIG (reference sequence). The V end lost 3 bases, the J end lost 1 base, and 16 bases lay between the germline ends.

This clone was seen once. The rearrangement links TRBV10-3 to TRBJ1-3, with a weak D call TRBD1 (5 bases). CDR3 length: 15 residues. Deletions cut 4 bases from V and 0 bases from J, with 10 bases between. CDR1 and CDR2 (germline): ENHRY, SYGVKD. The CDR3 is CAISGDSHSGNTIYF. CDR3 nucleotides: TGTGCCATCAGTGGTGACAGTCACTCTGGAAACACCATATATTTT.

The chain links TRBV29-1 to TRBJ2-2, with 12 bases identical to TRBD2. This CDR3 contains 15 residues. Germline V gene sequence: CDR1 SQVTM, CDR2 ANQGSEA. After removal of 6 bases from V and 2 bases from J, the junction contained 4 bases not matched to a gene. In DNA form, the CDR3 reads TGCAGCGTAGAGACTAGCGGGGGTAACACCGGGGAGCTGTTTTTT. Translated, it gives CSVETSGGNTGELFF.